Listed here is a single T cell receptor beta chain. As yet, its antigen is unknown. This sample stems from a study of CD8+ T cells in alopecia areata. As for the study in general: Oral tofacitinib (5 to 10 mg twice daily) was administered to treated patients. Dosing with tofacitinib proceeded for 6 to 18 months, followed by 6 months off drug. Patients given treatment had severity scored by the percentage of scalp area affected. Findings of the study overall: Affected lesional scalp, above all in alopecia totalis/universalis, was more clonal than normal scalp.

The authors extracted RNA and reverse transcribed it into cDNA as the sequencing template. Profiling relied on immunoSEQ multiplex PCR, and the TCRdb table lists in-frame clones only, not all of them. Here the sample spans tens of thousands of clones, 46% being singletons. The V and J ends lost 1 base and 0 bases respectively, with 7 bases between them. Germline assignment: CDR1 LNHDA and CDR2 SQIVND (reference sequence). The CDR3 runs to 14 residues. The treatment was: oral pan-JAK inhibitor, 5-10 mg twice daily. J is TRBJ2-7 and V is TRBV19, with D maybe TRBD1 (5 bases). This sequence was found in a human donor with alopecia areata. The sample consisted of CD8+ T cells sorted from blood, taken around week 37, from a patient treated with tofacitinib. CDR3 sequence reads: CASSIVGASYEQYF. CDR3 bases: TGTGCCAGTAGTATAGTAGGGGCCTCCTACGAGCAGTACTTC.